A single sample is the source of the 21 T cell receptor beta chains below, sequenced in a study of identical twins. TCRdb re-called the 5' RACE reads with MiXCR, one entry per CDR3 protein. The sample yields roughly 750,000 distinct CDR3 sequences, about 20% seen once. This sample was shared with a second study, whose subject was T cells expressing NK-cell markers.

Material for sequencing was PBMCs. Receptors originate from a woman aged 18-29 years in good health.

This chain links TRBV4-2 with TRBJ2-5; D possibly corresponds to TRBD2 (6 bases). The germline gives CDR1 LGHNA, CDR2 YNFKEQ. The CDR3 totals 14 residues. V was clipped by 1 base and J by 4 bases, with 10 bases between them. CDR3 nucleotides: TGTGCCAGCAGCCAAGGACTAGAGGGAGAGACCCAGTACTTC. It is translated as CASSQGLEGETQYF.

The chain recombines TRBV4-2 with TRBJ2-1, with 13 bases fitting TRBD2. The germline CDR1 and CDR2 sequences are LGHNA and YNFKEQ. The CDR3 is 17 residues long. With 0 bases clipped from V and 8 bases from J, the junction kept 7 bases outside the gene matches. The CDR3 protein is CASSQDHTSGGADEQFF. In nucleotides, the CDR3 is TGTGCCAGCAGCCAAGATCATACTAGCGGGGGGGCCGATGAGCAGTTCTTC.

The chain is built from TRBV20-1 and TRBJ1-6, with D possibly TRBD1 on 5 matching bases. Germline-derived CDR1 and CDR2 are DFQATT and SNEGSKA (reference sequence). This CDR3 is 14 amino acids long. V lost 4 bases, J lost 6 bases, and 13 bases lay in between. CDR3 in amino acids: CSATETDVNSPLHF. In nucleotides, the CDR3 is TGCAGTGCTACAGAGACAGACGTTAATTCACCCCTCCACTTT.

This clonotype has ten or more counts. The genes are TRBV6-1 and TRBJ2-2; D is unclear. The CDR3 contains 16 residues. Germline CDR1 and CDR2: MNHNS and SASEGT. CDR3 residues: CVVRAAGRASTGELFF. CDR3 in DNA: TGTGTTGTCCGGGCGGCCGGCCGGGCCAGCACCGGGGAGCTGTTTTTT.

The chain recombines TRBV7-9 with TRBJ2-5, with TRBD2 as a possible D gene (6 bases). Trimming removed 9 bases from V and 8 bases from J, with 16 bases in between. Germline lookup yields CDR1 SEHNR and CDR2 FQNEAQ (reference sequence). There are 12 residues in the CDR3. CDR3 nucleotide sequence: TGTGCCAGTTTTAGCGGTTCCGGTACCCAGTACTTC. Translation gives CASFSGSGTQYF. Full variable domain (outside the CDR3, taken from reference TRBV7-9 and TRBJ2-5): DTGVSQNPRHKITKRGQNVTFRCDPISEHNRLYWYRQTLGQGPEFLTYFQNEAQLEKSRLLSDRFSAERPKGSFSTLEIQRTEQGDSAMYLCASFSGSGTQYFGPGTRLLVL.

The chain is built from TRBV24-1 and TRBJ2-1, with 7 nucleotides matching TRBD1. Germline V gene sequence: CDR1 KGHDR, CDR2 SFDVKD. V trimming: 4 bases; J trimming: 5 bases; junction bases outside the gene matches: 10. The CDR3 totals 16 residues. CDR3 sequence reads: CATSDSGGQAHNEQFF. The CDR3 coding sequence is TGTGCCACCAGTGACTCAGGTGGACAGGCACACAATGAGCAGTTCTTC.

This chain connects TRBV5-1 to TRBJ1-5; tentatively, D is TRBD1 (5 bases). Germline CDR1 reads SGHRS; CDR2 reads YFSETQ. This CDR3 is 14 amino acids long. V was shortened by 0 bases and J by 7 bases, with 11 bases between the two germline ends. The chain's CDR3 is CASSLGGGDQPQHF. The CDR3 nucleotides are TGCGCCAGCAGCTTGGGAGGCGGGGACCAGCCCCAGCATTTT.

V gene TRBV12-3 or TRBV12-4 combines with J gene TRBJ1-1, with D tentatively TRBD1 (6 bases). V gave up 3 bases and J gave up 6 bases, with 14 bases separating them. The CDR3 totals 14 residues. CDR3 nucleotides: TGTGCCAGCAGTTTTGACAGGAGTGTCGCTGAAGCTTTCTTT. Translated: CASSFDRSVAEAFF.

The chain's CDR3 is CASSYETSSTDTQYF. The CDR3 nucleotides are TGTGCCAGCAGTTACGAGACTAGCAGCACAGATACGCAGTATTTT. V is TRBV6-5 and J is TRBJ2-3; 7 bases align to TRBD2. Per the germline V gene, CDR1 is MNHEY and CDR2 is SVGAGI. This CDR3 contains 15 residues. V shed 2 bases, J shed 0 bases, and the junction held 2 bases outside the gene matches.

The sample holds a few counts of this clonotype. The chain links TRBV5-6 to TRBJ2-3, with TRBD2 identical over 10 bases. CDR3 length: 15 residues. Germline assignment: CDR1 SGHDT and CDR2 YYEEEE. Trimming took 4 bases from V and 2 from J; bases not matched to a gene: 4. The CDR3: CASSIAGGHTDTQYF. CDR3 bases: TGTGCCAGCAGCATAGCGGGGGGACACACAGATACGCAGTATTTT.

The genes are TRBV5-1 and TRBJ2-5; maybe TRBD2 (5 bases). Germline CDR1 and CDR2: SGHRS and YFSETQ. The V end was cut by 0 bases, the J end by 0 bases, with 12 bases between. The CDR3 sequence is 16 residues long. CDR3 loop: CASSLGVGAYQETQYF. As DNA, the CDR3 is TGCGCCAGCAGCTTGGGAGTGGGAGCGTACCAAGAGACCCAGTACTTC.

This clonotype was observed a few times. The V and J genes are TRBV7-9 and TRBJ1-3; 7 bases agree with TRBD1. Per germline, CDR1 SEHNR and CDR2 FQNEAQ (reference sequence). The CDR3 loop spans 15 amino acids. J lost 0 bases, V lost 5 bases, and 4 bases had no gene match. CDR3 nucleotides: TGTGCCAGCAGCGGACAGGCTAGCTCTGGAAACACCATATATTTT. Translated, it gives CASSGQASSGNTIYF. Complete variable domain (other parts from reference TRBV7-9 and TRBJ1-3): DTGVSQNPRHKITKRGQNVTFRCDPISEHNRLYWYRQTLGQGPEFLTYFQNEAQLEKSRLLSDRFSAERPKGSFSTLEIQRTEQGDSAMYLCASSGQASSGNTIYFGEGSWLTVV.

The chain combines TRBV9 with TRBJ2-7, with D possibly matching TRBD2 (6 bases). V was clipped by 0 bases and J by 2 bases, with 12 bases between them. Germline V gene sequence: CDR1 SGDLS, CDR2 YYNGEE. This CDR3 is 15 amino acids long. The CDR3 spells CASSVGPGVTYEQYF. The DNA for the CDR3 is TGTGCCAGCAGCGTAGGGCCGGGGGTCACCTACGAGCAGTACTTC. The full variable domain, with the rest looked up from reference TRBV9 and TRBJ2-7, is DSGVTQTPKHLITATGQRVTLRCSPRSGDLSVYWYQQSLDQGLQFLIQYYNGEERAKGNILERFSAQQFPDLHSELNLSSLELGDSALYFCASSVGPGVTYEQYFGPGTRLTVT.

This chain links TRBV11-2 with TRBJ2-3; D perhaps matches TRBD1 (5 bases). Germline CDR1 SGHAT, CDR2 FQNNGV. V lost 1 base and J lost 4, with 9 bases in between. This CDR3 spans 14 amino acids. The CDR3 region is CASSLAFRADTQYF. CDR3 nucleotide sequence: TGTGCCAGCAGCTTAGCTTTCAGGGCAGATACGCAGTATTTT.

This clonotype has only a few counts. V gene TRBV12-3 or TRBV12-4 combines with J gene TRBJ2-1; 15 bases line up with TRBD2. With V trimmed by 5 bases and J by 0 bases, 5 bases remained unmatched. The length of the CDR3 is 18 residues. In nucleotides, the CDR3 is TGTGCCAGCAGTAAGGGACTAGCGGGAGGAAGCTCCTACAATGAGCAGTTCTTC. It encodes CASSKGLAGGSSYNEQFF.

This clonotype has ten or more counts. Here the CDR3 reads CAAGLAGGPGQFF. The CDR3 DNA follows: TGTGCCGCCGGACTAGCGGGAGGGCCCGGGCAGTTCTTC. The chain employs TRBV10-3 and TRBJ2-1; 15 nucleotides agree with TRBD2. The CDR3 spans 13 residues. Germline V gives CDR1 ENHRY, CDR2 SYGVKD. V gave up 11 bases and J gave up 12 bases; unmatched junction bases: 8.

V and J are TRBV12-3 or TRBV12-4 and TRBJ2-3; the match to TRBD2 covers 10 bases. The CDR3 extends over 15 amino acids. The V gene end was trimmed by 7 bases and the J gene end by 5 bases; junction bases not matched to a gene: 9. CDR3 in amino acids: CASNRAGGLRDTQYF. The CDR3 DNA reads as TGTGCCAGCAATCGAGCGGGGGGGCTAAGAGATACGCAGTATTTT.

V is TRBV7-9 and J is TRBJ1-5; 8 bases are shared with TRBD1. The V gene's germline CDR1 is SEHNR and CDR2 FQNEAQ (reference sequence). The CDR3 sequence is 16 residues long. The junction had 10 bases not matched to a gene; V was cut back by 5 bases and J by 4 bases. The CDR3 protein is CASSPPGQGLNQPQHF. The CDR3 DNA sequence: TGTGCCAGCAGCCCACCCGGACAGGGCCTGAATCAGCCCCAGCATTTT.

This clonotype has a handful of counts. The rearrangement uses TRBV20-1 and TRBJ2-7, with 7 bases fitting TRBD1. CDR3 length: 11 residues. CDR1 is DFQATT, CDR2 SNEGSKA, per germline (reference sequence). J gave up 7 bases and V 6 bases, and 6 bases lay outside the gene matches. CDR3 DNA sequence: TGCAGTGCCGACAGGGCAAGTGAGCAGTACTTC. It translates to CSADRASEQYF.

The V call is TRBV2, the J call TRBJ2-3; TRBD1 is a possible D gene (6 bases). Germline CDR1 reads SNHLY; CDR2 reads FYNNEI. Trimming removed 7 bases from V and 2 bases from J, with 13 bases in between. The CDR3 is 14 amino acids. The CDR3: CASKGGQTTDTQYF. CDR3 DNA: TGTGCCAGCAAAGGTGGACAGACCACAGATACGCAGTATTTT.

The chain employs TRBV10-3 and TRBJ1-1; 7 bases fit TRBD1. CDR3 length: 15 residues. CDR1 and CDR2 (germline): ENHRY, SYGVKD. J lost 1 base, V lost 6 bases, and 8 bases had no gene match. In nucleotides, the CDR3 is TGTGCCATCAGGATAAGCGGACAGGAGAACACTGAAGCTTTCTTT. It specifies CAIRISGQENTEAFF.